Listed below are T cell receptor beta chains from one sample, sequenced in a study of cytomegalovirus exposure and HLA in healthy donors. Measured with immunoSEQ multiplex PCR; TCRdb has only the in-frame clones, and not every one. The sample lists some 78,000 clones; 75% to 90% were seen once. Sequences were obtained from PBMCs. All receptors derive from a man aged 50 to 60 in good health and CMV-seropositive. Each CDR3 is given with its conserved first and last residue. A D gene is named only where the DNA matches it firmly. Some rows mark clone size as missing; the rest say once, few, many or name a class of expanded clone.

D: NA
V: TRBV9
J: TRBJ2-7
size: NA
DNA: TGTGCCAGCAGCGTAGAAGACTCCGACTACGAGCAGTACTTC
CDR3: CASSVEDSDYEQYF

D: NA
V: TRBV6-6
J: TRBJ2-7
size: once
DNA: TGTGCCAGCAGTTACTCGATGGGCCCAGGGGGGTTCGAGCAGTACTTC
CDR3: CASSYSMGPGGFEQYF

D: NA
V: TRBV10-3
J: TRBJ1-2
size: NA
DNA: TGTGCCATCAGTGCGGAACGCCCGGGGGAATATGGCTACACCTTC
CDR3: CAISAERPGEYGYTF

D: NA
V: TRBV7-9
J: TRBJ1-1
size: NA
DNA: TGTGCCAGCAGCTTATCCGGAGTCATGAACACTGAAGCTTTCTTT
CDR3: CASSLSGVMNTEAFF

D: TRBD1
V: TRBV7-9
J: TRBJ2-2
size: NA
DNA: TGTGCCAGCAAAACCGGGACAGGGACCACCGGGGAGCTGTTTTTT
CDR3: CASKTGTGTTGELFF

D: NA
V: TRBV5-1
J: TRBJ2-5
size: NA
DNA: TGCGCCAGCAGCTTGGGTTGGGCAGGGAAACAAGAGACCCAGTACTTC
CDR3: CASSLGWAGKQETQYF

D: NA
V: TRBV5-4
J: TRBJ2-5
size: once
DNA: TGTGCCAGCAGCTTGCGACAGGGAGCGGGGACCCAGTACTTC
CDR3: CASSLRQGAGTQYF

D: NA
V: TRBV2
J: TRBJ2-2
size: NA
DNA: TGTGCCAGCAGTGAGACCCCAGGGCCCGGGGAGCTGTTTTTT
CDR3: CASSETPGPGELFF

D: NA
V: TRBV6-6
J: TRBJ2-6
size: NA
DNA: TGTGCCAGCAGTTACTCTTGGGCTGATGGGGCCAACGTCCTGACTTTC
CDR3: CASSYSWADGANVLTF

D: NA
V: TRBV5-6
J: TRBJ1-2
size: NA
DNA: TGTGCCAGCAGCACTAGGCAGGAAGGCTACACCTTC
CDR3: CASSTRQEGYTF

D: NA
V: TRBV7-9
J: TRBJ2-3
size: NA
DNA: TGTGCCAGCAGCAAAGGGGACTTCGGCACAGATACGCAGTATTTT
CDR3: CASSKGDFGTDTQYF

D: TRBD2
V: TRBV7-9
J: TRBJ2-7
size: few
DNA: TGTGCCAGCAGCTTAGCTTCCGGGGGGACCTACGAGCAGTACTTC
CDR3: CASSLASGGTYEQYF

D: NA
V: TRBV7-2
J: TRBJ2-7
size: NA
DNA: TGTGCCAGCAGCGTAGTTACGGGAAGCGTGGACGAGCAGTACTTC
CDR3: CASSVVTGSVDEQYF

D: TRBD2
V: TRBV7-9
J: TRBJ2-7
size: medium-sized
DNA: TGTGCCAGCAGCTTAGCGGCGGGAGGTACCTACGAGCAGTACTTC
CDR3: CASSLAAGGTYEQYF

D: NA
V: TRBV10-2
J: TRBJ2-1
size: few
DNA: TGCGCCAGCAGGGAGGACAATTACAATGAGCAGTTCTTC
CDR3: CASREDNYNEQFF

D: TRBD1
V: TRBV28
J: TRBJ1-1
size: NA
DNA: TGTGCCAGCACCATCTCTGAGGGGGCTGGTAACACTGAAGCTTTCTTT
CDR3: CASTISEGAGNTEAFF

D: TRBD1
V: TRBV19
J: TRBJ1-3
size: NA
DNA: TGTGCCAGTACTCGGGACAGAGCTAGCTCTGGAAACACCATATATTTT
CDR3: CASTRDRASSGNTIYF

D: NA
V: TRBV12-2
J: TRBJ1-5
size: NA
DNA: TGTGCAAGTCGCTTAGAAACAGGGACGGGGAATCAGCCCCAGCATTTT
CDR3: CASRLETGTGNQPQHF

D: TRBD1
V: TRBV9
J: TRBJ1-2
size: NA
DNA: TGTGCCAGCAGCGTAGGGGGACAGGGATCTAACTATGGCTACACCTTC
CDR3: CASSVGGQGSNYGYTF

D: NA
V: TRBV6-4
J: TRBJ2-1
size: NA
DNA: TGTGCCAGCAGGGCCCCTCCGAATGAGCAGTTCTTC
CDR3: CASRAPPNEQFF

D: NA
V: TRBV7-2
J: TRBJ2-5
size: NA
DNA: TGTGCCAGCAGCCCCACACCTCTGCGGGTGAGGAGGAGTGAGACCCAGTACTTC
CDR3: CASSPTPLRVRRSETQYF

D: TRBD1
V: TRBV19
J: TRBJ2-1
size: NA
DNA: TGTGCCAGTAGTAGGACAGGAGGCTCCTACAATGAGCAGTTCTTC
CDR3: CASSRTGGSYNEQFF

D: NA
V: TRBV18
J: TRBJ2-5
size: NA
DNA: TGTGCCAGCTCACCCCCAGGGGGGAGAGAGACCCAGTACTTC
CDR3: CASSPPGGRETQYF

D: TRBD1
V: TRBV10-3
J: TRBJ2-2
size: NA
DNA: TGTGCCATCAGTGTGTGGGGACAGGGGGACGGGGAGCTGTTTTTT
CDR3: CAISVWGQGDGELFF

D: NA
V: TRBV6-5
J: TRBJ2-6
size: NA
DNA: TGTGCCAGCAGTGTATCTGGGGCCAACGGCCTGACTTTC
CDR3: CASSVSGANGLTF

D: TRBD1
V: TRBV2
J: TRBJ2-1
size: NA
DNA: TGTGCCAGCAGTGAACTTGGACAGGGGCACAATGAGCAGTTCTTC
CDR3: CASSELGQGHNEQFF

D: NA
V: TRBV21-1
J: TRBJ1-1
size: NA
DNA: TGTGCCAGCAACGACCCCCAGGGGGGAACGGCCCAGGCTTTCTTT
CDR3: CASNDPQGGTAQAFF

D: NA
V: TRBV27
J: TRBJ2-7
size: NA
DNA: TGTGCCAGCAGTTCCGAAGCGGTATACGAGCAGTACTTC
CDR3: CASSSEAVYEQYF

D: NA
V: TRBV2
J: TRBJ2-6
size: NA
DNA: TGTGCCAGCAGTGTGATCCGGGGGGCCAACGGCCTGACTTTC
CDR3: CASSVIRGANGLTF

D: TRBD1
V: TRBV6-1
J: TRBJ2-7
size: NA
DNA: TGTGCCAGCAGTGGGGGACAGTACAGGTCCTACGAGCAGTACTTC
CDR3: CASSGGQYRSYEQYF

D: NA
V: TRBV5-1
J: TRBJ2-5
size: NA
DNA: TGCGCCAGCAGCCCTCCCCCAGGGAACCAAGAGACCCAGTACTTC
CDR3: CASSPPPGNQETQYF

D: TRBD1
V: TRBV19
J: TRBJ1-5
size: NA
DNA: TGTGCCAGCAGGGACAGAAACAATCAGCCCCAGCATTTT
CDR3: CASRDRNNQPQHF

D: TRBD2
V: TRBV5-1
J: TRBJ2-3
size: NA
DNA: TGCGCCAGCAGCTTTTCGGGAGGGGGCACAGATACGCAGTATTTT
CDR3: CASSFSGGGTDTQYF

D: NA
V: TRBV1
J: TRBJ2-2
size: NA
DNA: TGCACCAGCACCACAAGGGCCGAGGGGGCGGGCCCTACCGCCGGGGAGCTGTTTTTT
CDR3: CTSTTRAEGAGPTAGELFF

D: TRBD1
V: TRBV30
J: TRBJ1-2
size: NA
DNA: TGTGCCTGGAGCTCCGCTGACAGGGGGAACTATGGCTACACCTTC
CDR3: CAWSSADRGNYGYTF

D: TRBD2
V: TRBV7-2
J: TRBJ2-7
size: NA
DNA: TGTGCCAGCAGCTCAGGGACTAGCGTCTCCTACGAGCAGTACTTC
CDR3: CASSSGTSVSYEQYF

D: TRBD1
V: TRBV11-3
J: TRBJ2-3
size: NA
DNA: TGTGCCAGCAGCTTAGGAACAGGGGCCAGCACAGATACGCAGTATTTT
CDR3: CASSLGTGASTDTQYF

D: NA
V: TRBV9
J: TRBJ1-1
size: NA
DNA: TGTGCCAGCAGCGTAGTGGGGAGGAACACTGAAGCTTTCTTT
CDR3: CASSVVGRNTEAFF

D: TRBD2
V: TRBV9
J: TRBJ2-1
size: NA
DNA: TGTGCCAGCAGCCTCAGACTAGCGGGGTACTACAATGAGCAGTTCTTC
CDR3: CASSLRLAGYYNEQFF

D: TRBD2
V: TRBV28
J: TRBJ2-3
size: NA
DNA: TGTGCCAGCAGTCAAGTAGCGGGAGGGCCCACAGATACGCAGTATTTT
CDR3: CASSQVAGGPTDTQYF

D: TRBD2
V: TRBV7-2
J: TRBJ2-6
size: once
DNA: TGTGCCAGCAGCCGGGGGGTCAGTCCTCCCACTGGGGCCAACGTCCTGACTTTC
CDR3: CASSRGVSPPTGANVLTF

D: TRBD2
V: TRBV10-3
J: TRBJ2-1
size: NA
DNA: TGTGCCAACTCCGCGGGAGGCCGGAGCTCCTACAATGAGCAGTTCTTC
CDR3: CANSAGGRSSYNEQFF

D: NA
V: TRBV5-6
J: TRBJ2-7
size: NA
DNA: TGTGCCAGCAGCCGGAAGGTCCCTGGGCATTTCGAGCAGTACTTC
CDR3: CASSRKVPGHFEQYF

D: NA
V: TRBV18
J: TRBJ2-7
size: once
DNA: TGTGCCAGCTCATTCACAAGCTACGAGCAGTACTTC
CDR3: CASSFTSYEQYF

D: TRBD1
V: TRBV29-1
J: TRBJ2-1
size: few
DNA: TGCAGCGTTGAGGTTTGGGACAGCTCCTACAATGAGCAGTTCTTC
CDR3: CSVEVWDSSYNEQFF

D: NA
V: TRBV2
J: TRBJ1-1
size: NA
DNA: TGTGCCAGCAGTGAAGGCTGGCGGGTTGGGGACACTGAAGCTTTCTTT
CDR3: CASSEGWRVGDTEAFF